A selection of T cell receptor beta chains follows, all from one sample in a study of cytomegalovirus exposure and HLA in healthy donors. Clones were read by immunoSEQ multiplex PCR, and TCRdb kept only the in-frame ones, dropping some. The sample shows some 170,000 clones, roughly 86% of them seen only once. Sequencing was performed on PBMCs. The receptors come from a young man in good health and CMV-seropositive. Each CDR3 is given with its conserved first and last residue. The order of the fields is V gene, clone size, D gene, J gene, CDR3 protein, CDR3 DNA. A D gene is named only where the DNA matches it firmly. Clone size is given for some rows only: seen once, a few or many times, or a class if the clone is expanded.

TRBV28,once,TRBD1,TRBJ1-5,CASTSGMGTGNNQPQHF,TGTGCCAGCACCTCAGGTATGGGGACAGGGAACAATCAGCCCCAGCATTTT
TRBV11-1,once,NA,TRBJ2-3,CASSPFGTTTDTQYF,TGTGCCAGCAGCCCTTTTGGGACAACCACAGATACGCAGTATTTT
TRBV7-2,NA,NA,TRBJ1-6,CASSPFNSPLHF,TGTGCCAGCAGCCCGTTTAATTCACCCCTCCACTTT
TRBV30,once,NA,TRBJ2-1,CAWSVAGGEQFF,TGTGCCTGGAGTGTAGCGGGTGGAGAGCAGTTCTTC
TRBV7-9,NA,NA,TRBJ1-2,CASSLVDSRVGGYTF,TGTGCCAGCAGCTTAGTGGACTCTCGAGTGGGTGGCTACACCTTC
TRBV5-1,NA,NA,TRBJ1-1,CASSLVQLNTEAFF,TGCGCCAGCAGCTTGGTACAGCTTAACACTGAAGCTTTCTTT
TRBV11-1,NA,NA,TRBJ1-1,CASSYDRNTEAFF,TGTGCCAGCAGCTACGACAGGAACACTGAAGCTTTCTTT
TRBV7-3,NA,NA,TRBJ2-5,CASSPTGLQETQYF,TGTGCCAGCAGCCCCACCGGACTACAAGAGACCCAGTACTTC
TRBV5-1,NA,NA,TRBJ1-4,CASSPSGRSTNEKLFF,TGCGCCAGCAGCCCATCTGGCCGCTCAACTAATGAAAAACTGTTTTTT
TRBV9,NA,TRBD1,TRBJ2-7,CASGQGSSYEQYF,TGTGCCAGCGGACAGGGGAGCTCCTACGAGCAGTACTTC
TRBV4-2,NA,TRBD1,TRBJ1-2,CASSQEGQGQLYGYTF,TGTGCCAGCAGCCAAGAGGGACAGGGGCAACTCTATGGCTACACCTTC
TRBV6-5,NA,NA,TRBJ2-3,CASSIAERTTDTQYF,TGTGCCAGCAGTATCGCTGAGCGAACCACAGATACGCAGTATTTT
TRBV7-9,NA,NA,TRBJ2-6,CASSLVRGANVLTF,TGTGCCAGCAGCTTAGTACGGGGGGCCAACGTCCTGACTTTC
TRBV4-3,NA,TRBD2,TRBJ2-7,CASSQSFGGGFRPEQYF,TGCGCCAGCAGCCAATCCTTCGGGGGGGGATTCAGACCCGAGCAGTACTTC
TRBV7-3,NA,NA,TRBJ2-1,CASSTDHNNEQFF,TGTGCCAGCAGCACAGACCATAACAATGAGCAGTTCTTC
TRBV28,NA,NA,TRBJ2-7,CASSFPYGQYF,TGTGCCAGCAGTTTCCCTTACGGGCAGTACTTC
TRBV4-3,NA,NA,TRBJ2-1,CASSQEGAYYNEQFF,TGCGCCAGCAGCCAAGAGGGGGCCTACTACAATGAGCAGTTCTTC
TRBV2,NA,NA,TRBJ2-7,CASSGTGGYEQYF,TGTGCCAGCAGTGGGACCGGGGGCTACGAGCAGTACTTC
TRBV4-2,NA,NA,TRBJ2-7,CASSPLNGEQYF,TGTGCCAGCAGCCCCCTTAACGGCGAGCAGTACTTC
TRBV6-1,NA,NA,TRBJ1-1,CASSEPRVSSDTEAFF,TGTGCCAGCAGTGAACCCAGGGTATCATCGGACACTGAAGCTTTCTTT
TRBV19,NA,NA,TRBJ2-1,CASSWGQNEQFF,TGTGCCAGTAGTTGGGGCCAGAATGAGCAGTTCTTC
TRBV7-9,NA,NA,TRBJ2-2,CASSPRQGTGELFF,TGTGCCAGCAGCCCCCGCCAGGGGACCGGGGAGCTGTTTTTT
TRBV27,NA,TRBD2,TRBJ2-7,CASSHSGGAMAKMFQYF,TGTGCCAGCAGTCATAGCGGGGGGGCCATGGCGAAGATGTTTCAGTACTTC
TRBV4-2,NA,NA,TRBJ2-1,CASTSGNEQFF,TGTGCCAGCACCTCAGGAAATGAGCAGTTCTTC
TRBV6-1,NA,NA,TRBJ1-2,CASSASTGYGYTF,TGTGCCAGCAGTGCCTCGACAGGTTATGGCTACACCTTC
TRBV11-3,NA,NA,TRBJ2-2,CASSLGGHNTGELFF,TGTGCCAGCAGCTTAGGTGGCCATAACACCGGGGAGCTGTTTTTT
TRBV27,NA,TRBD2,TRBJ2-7,CASSLGGSSYEQYF,TGTGCCAGCAGTCTCGGGGGGAGCTCCTACGAGCAGTACTTC
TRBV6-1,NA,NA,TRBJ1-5,CASSEIQRNQPQHF,TGTGCCAGCAGTGAGATACAGAGAAATCAGCCCCAGCATTTT
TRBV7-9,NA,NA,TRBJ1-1,CASSLAHTAEAFF,TGTGCCAGCAGCTTAGCACACACCGCTGAAGCTTTCTTT
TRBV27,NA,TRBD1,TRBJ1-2,CASSPGTDYYGYTF,TGTGCCAGCAGTCCCGGGACAGATTACTATGGCTACACCTTC
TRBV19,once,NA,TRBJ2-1,CASKFSGVYNEQFF,TGTGCCAGTAAATTTAGCGGAGTCTACAATGAGCAGTTCTTC
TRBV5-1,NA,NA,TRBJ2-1,CASSLALGSSYNEQFF,TGCGCCAGCAGCTTAGCGTTAGGTAGCTCCTACAATGAGCAGTTCTTC
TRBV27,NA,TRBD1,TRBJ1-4,CASSFGDRGGGNEKLFF,TGTGCCAGCAGTTTCGGGGACAGGGGGGGAGGTAATGAAAAACTGTTTTTT